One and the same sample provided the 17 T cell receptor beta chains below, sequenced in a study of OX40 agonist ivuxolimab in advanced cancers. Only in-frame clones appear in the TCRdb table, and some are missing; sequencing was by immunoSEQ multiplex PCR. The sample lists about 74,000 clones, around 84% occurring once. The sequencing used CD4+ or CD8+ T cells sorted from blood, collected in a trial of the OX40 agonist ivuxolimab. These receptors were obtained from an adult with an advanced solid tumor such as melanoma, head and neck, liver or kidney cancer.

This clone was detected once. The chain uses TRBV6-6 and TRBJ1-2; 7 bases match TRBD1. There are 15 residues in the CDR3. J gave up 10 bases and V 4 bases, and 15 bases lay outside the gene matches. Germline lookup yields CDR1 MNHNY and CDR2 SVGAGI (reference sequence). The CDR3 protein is CASSSWDRTSRNYTF. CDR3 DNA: TGTGCCAGCAGTTCCTGGGACAGAACGAGCCGTAACTACACCTTC.

The CDR3 protein is CASSLTGRPSKEQYV. CDR3 DNA sequence: TGCGCCAGCAGCTTGACAGGGAGGCCCTCGAAAGAGCAGTACGTC. The chain joins TRBV5-1 to TRBJ2-7; TRBD1 or TRBD2 may be the D gene (6 bases each). V lost 1 base, J lost 7 bases, and 18 bases lay in between. Germline V gene sequence: CDR1 SGHRS, CDR2 YFSETQ. The CDR3 totals 15 residues.

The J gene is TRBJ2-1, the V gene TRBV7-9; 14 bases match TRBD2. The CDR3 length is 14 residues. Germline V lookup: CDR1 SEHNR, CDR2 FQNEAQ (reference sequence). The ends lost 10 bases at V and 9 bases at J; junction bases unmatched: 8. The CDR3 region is CATKLGTSGSEQFF. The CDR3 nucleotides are TGTGCCACCAAACTGGGGACTAGCGGGAGTGAGCAGTTCTTC.

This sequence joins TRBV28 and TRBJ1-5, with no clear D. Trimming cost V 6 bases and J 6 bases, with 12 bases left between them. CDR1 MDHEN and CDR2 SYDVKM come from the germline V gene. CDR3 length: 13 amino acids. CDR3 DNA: TGTGCCAGCAGGGAAGGACTCGGTCAGCCCCAGCATTTT. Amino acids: CASREGLGQPQHF. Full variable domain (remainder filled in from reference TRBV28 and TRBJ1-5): DVKVTQSSRYLVKRTGEKVFLECVQDMDHENMFWYRQDPGLGLRLIYFSYDVKMKEKGDIPEGYSVSREKKERFSLILESASTNQTSMYLCASREGLGQPQHFGDGTRLSIL.

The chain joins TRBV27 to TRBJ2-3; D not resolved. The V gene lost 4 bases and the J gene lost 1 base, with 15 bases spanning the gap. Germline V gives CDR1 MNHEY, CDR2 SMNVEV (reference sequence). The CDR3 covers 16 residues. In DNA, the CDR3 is TGTGCCAGCAGTTCGCCCCGGGCCGTCGGCACAGATACGCAGTATTTT. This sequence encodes CASSSPRAVGTDTQYF.

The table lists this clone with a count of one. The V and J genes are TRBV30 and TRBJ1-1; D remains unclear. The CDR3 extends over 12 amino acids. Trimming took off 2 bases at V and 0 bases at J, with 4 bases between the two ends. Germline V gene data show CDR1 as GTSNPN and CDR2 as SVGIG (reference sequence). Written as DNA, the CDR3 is TGTGCCTGGAGTACAGTGAACACTGAAGCTTTCTTT. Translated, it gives CAWSTVNTEAFF.

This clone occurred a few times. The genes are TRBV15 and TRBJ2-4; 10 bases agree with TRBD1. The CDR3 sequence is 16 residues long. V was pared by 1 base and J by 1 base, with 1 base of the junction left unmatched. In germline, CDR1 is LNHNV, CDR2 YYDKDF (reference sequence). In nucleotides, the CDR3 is TGTGCCACCAGCAGAGGACAGGGGGCGGCCAAAAACATTCAGTACTTC. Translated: CATSRGQGAAKNIQYF.

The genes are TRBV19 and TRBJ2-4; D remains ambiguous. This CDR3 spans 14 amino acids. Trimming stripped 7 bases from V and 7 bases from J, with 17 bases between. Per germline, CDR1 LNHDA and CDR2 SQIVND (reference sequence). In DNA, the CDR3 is TGTGCCAGTATGAGTAGAAGCAACGACAACATTCAGTACTTC. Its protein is CASMSRSNDNIQYF.

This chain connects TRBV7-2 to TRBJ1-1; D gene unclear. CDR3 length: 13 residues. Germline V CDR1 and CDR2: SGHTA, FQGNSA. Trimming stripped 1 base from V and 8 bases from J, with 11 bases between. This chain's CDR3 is CASSLGLAAEAFF. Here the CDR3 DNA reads TGTGCCAGCAGCTTAGGTCTGGCCGCAGAAGCTTTCTTT. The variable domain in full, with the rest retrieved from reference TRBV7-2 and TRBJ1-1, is GAGVSQSPSNKVTEKGKDVELRCDPISGHTALYWYRQSLGQGLEFLIYFQGNSAPDKSGLPSDRFSAERTGGSVSTLTIQRTQQEDSAVYLCASSLGLAAEAFFGQGTRLTVV.

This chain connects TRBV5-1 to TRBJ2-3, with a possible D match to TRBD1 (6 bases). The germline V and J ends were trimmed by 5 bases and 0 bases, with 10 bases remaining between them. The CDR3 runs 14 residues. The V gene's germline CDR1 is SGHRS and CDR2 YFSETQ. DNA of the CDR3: TGCGCCAGCAGGTTACAGGGTAGCACAGATACGCAGTATTTT. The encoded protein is CASRLQGSTDTQYF.

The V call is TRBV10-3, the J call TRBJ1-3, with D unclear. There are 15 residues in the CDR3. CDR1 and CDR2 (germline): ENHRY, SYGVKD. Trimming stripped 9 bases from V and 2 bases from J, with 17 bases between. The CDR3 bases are TGTGCCATTGGGTCCCCCCGGGCGGCTGGAAACACCATATATTTT. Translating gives CAIGSPRAAGNTIYF.

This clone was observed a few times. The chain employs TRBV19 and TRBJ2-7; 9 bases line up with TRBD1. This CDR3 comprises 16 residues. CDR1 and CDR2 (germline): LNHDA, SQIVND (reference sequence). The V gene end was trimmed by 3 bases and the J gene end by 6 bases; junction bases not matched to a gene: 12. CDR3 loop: CASSMGGTGKFGEQYF. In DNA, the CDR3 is TGTGCCAGTAGTATGGGGGGGACAGGGAAATTTGGCGAGCAGTACTTC.

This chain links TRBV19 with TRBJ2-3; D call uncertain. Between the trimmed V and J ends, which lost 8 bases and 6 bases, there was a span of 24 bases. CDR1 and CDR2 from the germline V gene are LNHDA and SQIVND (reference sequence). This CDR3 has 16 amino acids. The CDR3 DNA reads TGTGCCAGTGGCCACGCCCTTGCCGGGTTGTCGGATACGCAGTATTTT. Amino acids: CASGHALAGLSDTQYF.

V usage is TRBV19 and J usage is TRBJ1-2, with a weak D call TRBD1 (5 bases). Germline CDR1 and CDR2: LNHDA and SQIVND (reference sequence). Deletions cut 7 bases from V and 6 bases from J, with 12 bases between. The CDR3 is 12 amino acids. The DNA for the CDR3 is TGTGCCAGTACCAAGGGGATGGATGGCTACACCTTC. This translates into CASTKGMDGYTF.

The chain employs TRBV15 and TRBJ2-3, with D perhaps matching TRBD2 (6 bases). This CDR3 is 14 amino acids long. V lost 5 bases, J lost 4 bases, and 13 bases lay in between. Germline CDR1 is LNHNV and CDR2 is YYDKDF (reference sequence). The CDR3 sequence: CATSGGAVADTQYF. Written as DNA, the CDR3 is TGTGCCACCAGCGGAGGGGCAGTGGCAGATACGCAGTATTTT.

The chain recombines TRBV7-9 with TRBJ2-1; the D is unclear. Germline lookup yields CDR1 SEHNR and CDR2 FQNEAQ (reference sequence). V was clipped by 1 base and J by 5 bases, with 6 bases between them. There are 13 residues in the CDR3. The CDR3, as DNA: TGTGCCAGCAGCTTAGGCAGAAACAATGAGCAGTTCTTC. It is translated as CASSLGRNNEQFF.

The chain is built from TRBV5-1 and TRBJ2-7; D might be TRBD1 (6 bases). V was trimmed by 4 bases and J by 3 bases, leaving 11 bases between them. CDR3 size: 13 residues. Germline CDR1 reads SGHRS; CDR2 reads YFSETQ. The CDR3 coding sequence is TGCGCCAGCAGCCCACAGGGTGGCTACGAGCAGTACTTC. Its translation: CASSPQGGYEQYF.